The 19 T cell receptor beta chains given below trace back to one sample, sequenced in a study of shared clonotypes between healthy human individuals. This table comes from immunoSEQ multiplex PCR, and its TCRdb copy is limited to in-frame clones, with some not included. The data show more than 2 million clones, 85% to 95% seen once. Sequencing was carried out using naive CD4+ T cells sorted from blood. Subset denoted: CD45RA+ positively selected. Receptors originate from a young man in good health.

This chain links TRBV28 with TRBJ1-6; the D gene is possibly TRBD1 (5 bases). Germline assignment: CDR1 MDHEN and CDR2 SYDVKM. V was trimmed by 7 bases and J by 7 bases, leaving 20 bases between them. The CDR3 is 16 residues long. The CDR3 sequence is CASTPSGQGINSPLHF. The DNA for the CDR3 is TGTGCCAGCACCCCCTCGGGGCAGGGAATCAATTCACCCCTCCACTTT. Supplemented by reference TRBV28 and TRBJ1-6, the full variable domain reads DVKVTQSSRYLVKRTGEKVFLECVQDMDHENMFWYRQDPGLGLRLIYFSYDVKMKEKGDIPEGYSVSREKKERFSLILESASTNQTSMYLCASTPSGQGINSPLHFGNGTRLTVT.

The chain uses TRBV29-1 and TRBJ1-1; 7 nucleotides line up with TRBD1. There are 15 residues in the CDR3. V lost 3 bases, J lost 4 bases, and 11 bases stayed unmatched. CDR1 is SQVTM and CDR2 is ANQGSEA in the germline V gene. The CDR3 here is CSVDHPPGGSTEAFF. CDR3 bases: TGCAGCGTTGACCACCCCCCAGGGGGATCCACTGAAGCTTTCTTT.

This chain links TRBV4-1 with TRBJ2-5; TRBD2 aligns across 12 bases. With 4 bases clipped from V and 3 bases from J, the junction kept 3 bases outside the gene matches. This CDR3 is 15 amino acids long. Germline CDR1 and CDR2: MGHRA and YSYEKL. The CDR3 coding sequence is TGCGCCAGCAGCCGGACTAGCGGGGATAAAGAGACCCAGTACTTC. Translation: CASSRTSGDKETQYF.

For the CDR3, the DNA is TGTGCCAGCAGCTTAGGGGGACAGGGGAAAGCTTTCTTT. This codes for CASSLGGQGKAFF. This chain joins TRBV7-2 and TRBJ1-1, with 10 bases lining up with TRBD1. The CDR3 length is 13 residues. The trim removed 1 base at V and 9 bases at J, leaving 2 bases unmatched. Germline values: CDR1 SGHTA, CDR2 FQGNSA.

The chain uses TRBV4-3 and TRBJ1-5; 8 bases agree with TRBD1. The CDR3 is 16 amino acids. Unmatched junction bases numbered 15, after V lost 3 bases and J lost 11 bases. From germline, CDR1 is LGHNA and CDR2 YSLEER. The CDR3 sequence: CASSQTDRGGGGAQHF. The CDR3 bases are TGCGCCAGCAGCCAGACCGACAGGGGAGGGGGAGGGGCCCAGCATTTT.

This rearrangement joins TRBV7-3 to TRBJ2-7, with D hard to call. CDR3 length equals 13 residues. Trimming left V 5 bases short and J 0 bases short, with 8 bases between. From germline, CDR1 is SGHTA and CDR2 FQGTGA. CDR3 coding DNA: TGTGCCAGCAGCCAGACGGGCTCCTACGAGCAGTACTTC. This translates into CASSQTGSYEQYF. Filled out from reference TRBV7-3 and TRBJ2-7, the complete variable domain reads GAGVSQTPSNKVTEKGKYVELRCDPISGHTALYWYRQSLGQGPEFLIYFQGTGAADDSGLPNDRFFAVRPEGSVSTLKIQRTERGDSAVYLCASSQTGSYEQYFGPGTRLTVT.

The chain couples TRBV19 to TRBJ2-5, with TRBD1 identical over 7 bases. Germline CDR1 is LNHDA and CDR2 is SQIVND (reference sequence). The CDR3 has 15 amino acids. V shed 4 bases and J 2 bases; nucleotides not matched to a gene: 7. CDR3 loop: CASSTQQGKQETQYF. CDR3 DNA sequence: TGTGCCAGTAGTACCCAACAGGGGAAACAAGAGACCCAGTACTTC.

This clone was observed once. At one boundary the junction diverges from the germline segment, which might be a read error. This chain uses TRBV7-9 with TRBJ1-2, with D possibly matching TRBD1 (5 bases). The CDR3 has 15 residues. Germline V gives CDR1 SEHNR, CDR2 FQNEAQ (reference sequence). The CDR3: CASSPTQGISGGCTF. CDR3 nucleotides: TGTGCCAGCAGTCCAACCCAGGGAATTTCGGGTGGCTGCACCTTC.

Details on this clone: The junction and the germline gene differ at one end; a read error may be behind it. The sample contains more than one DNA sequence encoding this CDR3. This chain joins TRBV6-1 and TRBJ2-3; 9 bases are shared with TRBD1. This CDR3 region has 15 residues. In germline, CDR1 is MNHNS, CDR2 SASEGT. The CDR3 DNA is TGTGCCAGCAAGCTATCAGACAGGGGGGCAGATACGCAATATTTT. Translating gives CASKLSDRGADTQYF.

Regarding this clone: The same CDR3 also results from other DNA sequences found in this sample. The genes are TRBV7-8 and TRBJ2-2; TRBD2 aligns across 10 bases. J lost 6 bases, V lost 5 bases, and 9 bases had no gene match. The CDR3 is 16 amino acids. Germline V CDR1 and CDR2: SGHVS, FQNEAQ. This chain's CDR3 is CASSPRASGGAGELFF. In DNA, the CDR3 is TGTGCCAGCAGCCCTCGGGCTAGCGGGGGAGCCGGGGAGCTGTTTTTT.

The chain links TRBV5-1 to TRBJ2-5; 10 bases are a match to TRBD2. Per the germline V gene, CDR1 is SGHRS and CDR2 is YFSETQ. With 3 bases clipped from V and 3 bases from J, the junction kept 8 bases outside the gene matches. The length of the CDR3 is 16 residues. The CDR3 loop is CASSSLAGAPKETQYF. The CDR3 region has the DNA TGCGCCAGCAGCTCCCTAGCGGGGGCCCCGAAAGAGACCCAGTACTTC.

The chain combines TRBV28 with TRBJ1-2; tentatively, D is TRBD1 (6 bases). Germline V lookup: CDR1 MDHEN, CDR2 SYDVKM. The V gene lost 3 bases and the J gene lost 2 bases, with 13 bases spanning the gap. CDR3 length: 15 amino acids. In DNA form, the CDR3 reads TGTGCCAGCAGTTTTGAGGACAGACCAAACTATGGCTACACCTTC. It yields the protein CASSFEDRPNYGYTF.

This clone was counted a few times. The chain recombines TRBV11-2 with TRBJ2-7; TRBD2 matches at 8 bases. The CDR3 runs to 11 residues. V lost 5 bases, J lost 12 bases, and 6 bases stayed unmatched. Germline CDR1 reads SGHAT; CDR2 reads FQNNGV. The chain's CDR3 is CASSTQREWYF. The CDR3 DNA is TGTGCCAGCAGCACCCAGCGGGAGTGGTACTTC.

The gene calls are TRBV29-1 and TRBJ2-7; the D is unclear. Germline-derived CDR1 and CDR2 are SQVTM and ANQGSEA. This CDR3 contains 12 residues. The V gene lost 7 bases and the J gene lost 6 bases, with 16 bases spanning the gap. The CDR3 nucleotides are TGCAGCGCAAGGACGGGCGTCGGCGAGCAGTACTTC. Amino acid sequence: CSARTGVGEQYF.

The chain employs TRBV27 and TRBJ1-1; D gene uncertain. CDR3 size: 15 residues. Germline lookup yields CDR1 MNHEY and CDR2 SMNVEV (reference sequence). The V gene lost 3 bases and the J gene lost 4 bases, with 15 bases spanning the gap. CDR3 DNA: TGTGCCAGCAGTTTTTCCCCCCGTCTGGGCACTGAAGCTTTCTTT. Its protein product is CASSFSPRLGTEAFF.

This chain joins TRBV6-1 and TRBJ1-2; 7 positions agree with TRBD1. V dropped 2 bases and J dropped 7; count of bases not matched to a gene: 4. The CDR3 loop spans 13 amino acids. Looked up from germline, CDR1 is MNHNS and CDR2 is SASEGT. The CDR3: CASSELGTAGYTF. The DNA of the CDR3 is TGTGCCAGCAGTGAACTGGGGACAGCTGGCTACACCTTC.

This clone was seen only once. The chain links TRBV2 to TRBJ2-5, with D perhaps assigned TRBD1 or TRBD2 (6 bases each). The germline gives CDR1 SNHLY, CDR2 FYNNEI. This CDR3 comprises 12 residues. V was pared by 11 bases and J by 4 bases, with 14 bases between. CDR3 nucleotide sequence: TGTGCCGGCGGGACATTGAGAGAGACCCAGTACTTC. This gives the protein CAGGTLRETQYF.

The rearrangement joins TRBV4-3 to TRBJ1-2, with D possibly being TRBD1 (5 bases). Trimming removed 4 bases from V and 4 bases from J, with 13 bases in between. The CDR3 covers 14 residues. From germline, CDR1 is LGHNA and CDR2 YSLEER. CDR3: CASSRDSLAYGYTF. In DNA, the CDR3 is TGCGCCAGCAGCCGAGACAGCTTGGCCTATGGCTACACCTTC.

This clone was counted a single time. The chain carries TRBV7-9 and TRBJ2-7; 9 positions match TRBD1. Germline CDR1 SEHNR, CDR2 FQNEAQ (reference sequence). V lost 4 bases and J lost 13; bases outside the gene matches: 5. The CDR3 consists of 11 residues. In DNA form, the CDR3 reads TGTGCCAGCAGCTCGACAGGGGGGCAATACTTC. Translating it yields CASSSTGGQYF.